Following are 25 T cell receptor beta chains from one sample sequenced in a study of regulatory T cells in long-lasting Graves disease (dated by TCRdb to the early 2020s). Read against the paper, the sample's time point label means: persistent/refractory GD, antithyroid drugs over 5 years with positive TRAb. For both TCR sequencing and RNA sequencing, RNA was extracted from PBMCs in TRIzol. The library came from multiplex PCR. The instrument was an Illumina HiSeq 4000. CDR3 regions were amplified by Arm-PCR with iRepertoire HTBI primers to construct TCR beta libraries. Starting from the raw public reads, TCRdb applied fastp trimming at Q25, assembled clones with MiXCR and retained in-frame beta chains. Identical CDR3 protein sequences are pooled into one entry, listed with their most common genes and DNA. This sample is represented by 300,000 to 500,000 distinct CDR3 sequences; about a fifth of them were singletons. Of the sample, around 20% falls within the top ten clones.

The sequencing used peripheral blood mononuclear cells (PBMCs), collected when the disease was refractory, from a patient treated with antithyroid drugs. The receptors derive from a female donor with Graves disease.

This clonotype was counted only a few times. The junction departs from germline at one end; a sequencing error may be responsible. This chain uses TRBV29-1 with TRBJ2-7, with unresolved D. Per the germline V gene, CDR1 is SQVTM and CDR2 is ANQGSEA. The CDR3 extends over 14 amino acids. CDR3: CSVEDPQVGYEQYF. Written as DNA, the CDR3 is TGCAGTGTTGAAGATCCCCAGGTTGGCTACGAGCAGTACTTC.

The chain's CDR3 is CASSPTGTGENQPQHF. DNA of the CDR3: TGTGCCAGCAGCCCCACAGGGACAGGGGAAAATCAGCCCCAGCATTTT. J is TRBJ1-5 and V is TRBV4-2; TRBD1 matches at 10 bases. V trimming: 4 bases; J trimming: 4 bases; junction bases outside the gene matches: 7. From germline, CDR1 is LGHNA and CDR2 YNFKEQ. The CDR3 consists of 16 residues.

The J gene is TRBJ2-5, the V gene TRBV7-8; no firm D call. The CDR3 covers 14 residues. CDR1 and CDR2 (germline): SGHVS, FQNEAQ. V lost 0 bases and J 0 bases, leaving 5 bases between the germline ends. Written as DNA, the CDR3 is TGTGCCAGCAGCTTAGCTTGGGACCAAGAGACCCAGTACTTC. This encodes CASSLAWDQETQYF.

This clonotype was counted a few times. This rearrangement joins TRBV6-2 or TRBV6-3 to TRBJ1-4; TRBD1 matches 7 bases. CDR3 length: 15 amino acids. The germline V gene encodes CDR1 MNHEY and CDR2 SVGEGT. With 8 bases clipped from V and 7 bases from J, the junction kept 13 bases outside the gene matches. The CDR3 reads CASGESTGSGEKLFF. In nucleotides, the CDR3 is TGTGCCAGCGGGGAATCGACAGGGTCCGGTGAAAAACTGTTTTTT.

This clonotype was seen ten or more times. CDR3 DNA: TGCGCCAGCAGTGAGTCGCAGCCAAATCAGCCCCAGCATTTT. It is translated as CASSESQPNQPQHF. This sequence joins TRBV10-2 and TRBJ1-5; no definite D call. In germline, CDR1 is WSHSY, CDR2 SAAADI. Deletions cut 0 bases from V and 4 bases from J, with 7 bases between. The CDR3 contains 14 residues.

This clonotype was found a few times. The chain employs TRBV6-1 and TRBJ1-1, with 10 bases that match TRBD1. With 6 bases clipped from V and 6 bases from J, the junction kept 13 bases outside the gene matches. This CDR3 comprises 16 residues. CDR1 and CDR2 from the germline V gene are MNHNS and SASEGT. This CDR3 is CASSPRRTGGTPEAFF. The CDR3 coding sequence is TGTGCCAGCAGCCCCAGACGGACAGGGGGAACTCCTGAAGCTTTCTTT.

This clonotype was counted at least ten times. The chain links TRBV18 to TRBJ2-5; no definite D call. Looked up from germline, CDR1 is KGHSH and CDR2 is LQKENI. Deletions cut 0 bases from V and 10 bases from J, with 15 bases between. This CDR3 is built from 14 residues. DNA of the CDR3: TGTGCCAGCTCACCACCCAATGGCGTGGCGATCCAGTACTTC. Translated, it gives CASSPPNGVAIQYF.

This clonotype has just a few counts. CDR3 loop: CASRTSGNPVQFF. The DNA of the CDR3 is TGTGCCAGCCGGACTAGCGGGAACCCAGTGCAGTTCTTC. The chain uses TRBV11-2 and TRBJ2-1; 12 nucleotides match TRBD2. CDR3 length: 13 amino acids. CDR1 is SGHAT, CDR2 FQNNGV, per germline. J lost 12 bases, V lost 8 bases, and 8 bases had no gene match.

The chain joins TRBV4-3 to TRBJ2-7; D unresolved. The V end lost 0 bases, the J end lost 4 bases, and 13 bases lay between the germline ends. There are 15 residues in the CDR3. CDR1 LGHNA and CDR2 YSLEER come from the germline V gene. CDR3 sequence (DNA): TGCGCCAGCAGCCAAGATCAGTGGGCTCGGTACGAGCAGTACTTC. Translating gives CASSQDQWARYEQYF.

This clonotype was seen at least ten times. This chain links TRBV28 with TRBJ2-5, with 9 positions matching TRBD2. Per germline, CDR1 MDHEN and CDR2 SYDVKM. The CDR3 is made up of 15 amino acids. The V and J ends lost 8 bases and 4 bases, in that order; junction bases with no gene match: 11. The CDR3: CASRRASGKGETQYF. The CDR3 DNA reads as TGTGCCAGCCGACGGGCTAGCGGGAAGGGAGAGACCCAGTACTTC.

This clonotype was recorded at least ten times. The V gene is TRBV12-3 or TRBV12-4, the J gene TRBJ2-6; TRBD2 might be the D (6 bases). V dropped 4 bases and J dropped 0 bases, with 13 bases sitting between them. This CDR3 is built from 17 residues. The CDR3 DNA reads TGTGCCAGCAGTTCGGGAGACTTCAGCTCTGGGGCCAACGTCCTGACTTTC. It encodes CASSSGDFSSGANVLTF.

This clonotype was observed many times. DNA of the CDR3: TGTGCCAGCGTTAGGCGGGGCGCGGGGCAGCCCCAGCATTTT. Protein sequence: CASVRRGAGQPQHF. This chain uses TRBV28 with TRBJ1-5; a possible D gene is TRBD1 (5 bases). The CDR3 is made up of 14 amino acids. The germline gives CDR1 MDHEN, CDR2 SYDVKM. Trimming removed 8 bases at V and 7 bases at J, with 18 bases between. The full variable domain, rest sourced from reference TRBV28 and TRBJ1-5, is DVKVTQSSRYLVKRTGEKVFLECVQDMDHENMFWYRQDPGLGLRLIYFSYDVKMKEKGDIPEGYSVSREKKERFSLILESASTNQTSMYLCASVRRGAGQPQHFGDGTRLSIL.

Ten or more counts support this clonotype. The V call is TRBV28, the J call TRBJ2-2; D possibly corresponds to TRBD2 (5 bases). Germline CDR1 MDHEN, CDR2 SYDVKM. V dropped 7 bases and J dropped 1 base, with 22 bases sitting between them. The CDR3 runs to 18 residues. DNA of the CDR3: TGTGCCAGCACCAGAGGACTCAGGAGAGGAGGGAACACCGGGGAGCTGTTTTTT. Encoded protein: CASTRGLRRGGNTGELFF.

This chain uses TRBV29-1 with TRBJ1-1; TRBD1 agrees at 7 bases. CDR3 length: 13 amino acids. The V gene end was trimmed by 3 bases and the J gene end by 0 bases; junction bases not matched to a gene: 1. CDR1 is SQVTM, CDR2 ANQGSEA, per germline. The CDR3 loop is CSVEGQMNTEAFF. The CDR3 region has the DNA TGCAGCGTTGAGGGACAGATGAACACTGAAGCTTTCTTT.

The V call is TRBV7-2, the J call TRBJ2-7, with D perhaps given as TRBD1 or TRBD2 (5 bases each). In germline, CDR1 is SGHTA, CDR2 FQGNSA. V was trimmed by 5 bases and J by 1 base, leaving 15 bases between them. CDR3 length equals 15 residues. The CDR3 is CASSISGTKSYEQYF. The CDR3 nucleotides read TGTGCCAGCAGCATATCCGGGACCAAGTCCTACGAGCAGTACTTC.

This clonotype was found many times. This chain joins TRBV6-1 and TRBJ2-2; 8 nucleotides line up with TRBD2. Looked up from germline, CDR1 is MNHNS and CDR2 is SASEGT. The CDR3 is 15 residues long. The V segment lost 2 bases and the J segment 6 bases; nucleotides outside the gene matches: 5. This chain's CDR3 is CASSEFSGIAGELFF. As DNA, the CDR3 is TGTGCCAGCAGTGAATTTAGCGGGATCGCCGGGGAGCTGTTTTTT.

The table lists this clonotype with many counts. The rearrangement links TRBV28 to TRBJ1-1, with 8 bases that match TRBD1. V was pared by 6 bases and J by 5 bases, with 8 bases of the junction left unmatched. The CDR3 is 14 residues long. CDR1 MDHEN and CDR2 SYDVKM come from the germline V gene. The CDR3 spells CASRRDRGWTEAFF. CDR3 bases: TGTGCCAGCAGAAGAGACAGGGGATGGACTGAAGCTTTCTTT. The full variable domain, rest sourced from reference TRBV28 and TRBJ1-1, is DVKVTQSSRYLVKRTGEKVFLECVQDMDHENMFWYRQDPGLGLRLIYFSYDVKMKEKGDIPEGYSVSREKKERFSLILESASTNQTSMYLCASRRDRGWTEAFFGQGTRLTVV.

This clonotype was recorded many times. V usage is TRBV6-5 and J usage is TRBJ1-6; 7 bases are shared with TRBD1. CDR3 length: 14 amino acids. Germline trimming cut 2 bases from V and 8 bases from J; bases unmatched to any gene: 3. Germline V gene sequence: CDR1 MNHEY, CDR2 SVGAGI. CDR3 sequence reads: CASSYRDSHSPLHF. The CDR3 DNA reads TGTGCCAGCAGTTACCGGGACAGCCATTCACCCCTCCACTTT.

This clonotype was seen a few times. This chain links TRBV7-6 with TRBJ1-3; D gene uncertain. Germline V CDR1 and CDR2: SGHVS, FNYEAQ. Trimming took off 5 bases at V and 0 bases at J, with 5 bases between the two ends. The CDR3 is 13 residues long. The CDR3: CASSRDSGNTIYF. The CDR3 nucleotides read TGTGCCAGCAGCCGGGACTCTGGAAACACCATATATTTT.

This clonotype was seen a few times. The V and J genes are TRBV5-6 and TRBJ2-7, with 9 nucleotides matching TRBD2. Germline CDR1 is SGHDT and CDR2 is YYEEEE. The CDR3 extends over 17 amino acids. V dropped 0 bases and J dropped 2; count of bases not matched to a gene: 9. The CDR3 loop is CASSLVASGVLPYEQYF. CDR3 nucleotides: TGTGCCAGCAGCTTGGTAGCTAGCGGGGTCCTTCCCTACGAGCAGTACTTC.

This clonotype has at least ten counts. The chain carries TRBV6-1 and TRBJ1-2; D is ambiguous. CDR1 MNHNS and CDR2 SASEGT come from the germline V gene. V shed 6 bases and J shed 0 bases, with 8 bases lying between them. The CDR3 loop spans 13 amino acids. Written as DNA, the CDR3 is TGTGCCAGCAGGGAGACTACTAACTATGGCTACACCTTC. It translates to CASRETTNYGYTF.

This clonotype was seen only a few times. The CDR3, as DNA: TGTGCCAGCAGCTTTGGTGTCTACGAGCAGTACTTC. It codes for CASSFGVYEQYF. The chain employs TRBV7-9 and TRBJ2-7, with D hard to call. Trimming stripped 3 bases from V and 3 bases from J, with 6 bases between. CDR1 SEHNR and CDR2 FQNEAQ come from the germline V gene (reference sequence). This CDR3 is 12 amino acids long.

This clonotype showed up just a few times. This rearrangement joins TRBV6-1 to TRBJ1-2; D is ambiguous. V was cut by 6 bases and J by 3 bases, with 11 bases left in between. Germline V gives CDR1 MNHNS, CDR2 SASEGT. The CDR3 covers 13 residues. The CDR3 DNA follows: TGTGCCAGCAGCCAACAAGGGCACTATGGCTACACCTTC. It is translated as CASSQQGHYGYTF.

The chain is built from TRBV24-1 and TRBJ2-3; D could derive from TRBD1 or TRBD2 (6 bases each). The germline V gene has CDR1 KGHDR and CDR2 SFDVKD. The CDR3 consists of 16 residues. V shed 3 bases and J shed 2 bases, with 14 bases lying between them. DNA for the CDR3: TGTGCCACCAGTGATCGTACAGGGACTGCCACAGATACGCAGTATTTT. This gives the protein CATSDRTGTATDTQYF.

V gene TRBV5-1 combines with J gene TRBJ2-7; 11 positions agree with TRBD2. The CDR3 covers 17 residues. V shed 1 base, J shed 2 bases, and the junction held 8 bases outside the gene matches. The germline CDR1 and CDR2 sequences are SGHRS and YFSETQ. The CDR3 DNA reads as TGCGCCAGCAGCTTGATTCCTAGCGGGAGGCCAGCCTACGAGCAGTACTTC. Residues: CASSLIPSGRPAYEQYF.